This T cell receptor (beta chain) was recorded in a study of T cell responses to AZD1222 COVID-19 vaccine. Background on the study: Recipients boosted at about 4 weeks or about 12 weeks are pooled. Study-level findings and limits: Regions 160-218 and 743-854 held dominance among vaccine-associated CD4 TCRs, which spanned spike. Baseline seropositivity occurred in only 5 to 7 AZD1222 recipients.

Profiling relied on immunoSEQ multiplex PCR, and the TCRdb table lists in-frame clones only, not all of them. The sample contains around 100,000 clones, around 94% of which appear only once. V dropped 6 bases and J dropped 0 bases, with 15 bases sitting between them. CDR1 and CDR2 from the germline V gene are MNHEY and SVGAGI. The CDR3 has 15 amino acids. On this clone: Its antigen remains unknown.

The source of this sequence is an adult in good health. This sample comprised peripheral blood, obtained on day 0 of AZD1222 vaccination. The genes are TRBV6-5 and TRBJ2-7, with D perhaps TRBD1 or TRBD2 (5 bases each). The CDR3: CASRGTVQSSYEQYF. In nucleotides, the CDR3 is TGTGCCAGCAGGGGGACGGTCCAGAGCTCCTACGAGCAGTACTTC.